The clone carrying this TCR beta chain was observed a few times. Its antigen remains unidentified. This entry belongs to a study of beta chain features in type 1 diabetes. Whole-study findings and limits: Insertion counts at VDJ junctions were lower in type 1 diabetes patients, who also showed more deletions there. No resolution was reached here on whether HLA type influences TCRB rearrangement. TCRB CDR3s were moderately but significantly shorter in Type 1 diabetes patients in all four CD4+ subsets.

The germline gives CDR1 SNHLY, CDR2 FYNNEI. The CDR3 length is 14 residues. V lost 5 bases, J lost 7 bases, and 15 bases lay in between. Sequencing targeted expressed TCRB transcripts, as all isolated RNA had been reverse transcribed. The data were produced by immunoSEQ multiplex PCR, yet TCRdb's version contains in-frame clones alone and is incomplete. Altogether roughly 250,000 clones are present, roughly 22% being singletons, with the ten largest covering roughly 0.028%. The V call is TRBV2, the J call TRBJ1-5; no definite D call. The origin of this receptor is a woman aged 40-49 years with type 1 diabetes. Sequences were obtained from naive CD4+ T cells from blood. CDR3 coding DNA: TGTGCCAGCAGTTCAGACACCTCCAACCAGCCCCAGCATTTT. Its translation is CASSSDTSNQPQHF.